The text below deals with one T cell receptor beta chain. The clone's antigen remains unknown. The input lacks base qualities; no much larger clone sits a single base away. The library was made by the immunoSEQ multiplex PCR assay. The multiplex PCR relied on a mix of 60 forward primers for TCR Vbeta segments and 13 reverse primers for TCR Jbeta segments. The CDR3 region of rearranged TCR beta genes was amplified from genomic DNA with a multiplex PCR assay. Amplified TCR beta libraries were sequenced as 87-base-pair reads on the Illumina HiSeq System. The authors' pipeline ran thus. In a later analysis, tens of millions of unique TCR beta chains were counted across the 500 to 850 repertoires, and about 9.9 million of these chains were shared by at least two donors. To remove PCR and sequencing errors, raw reads were error-corrected and collapsed into unique sequences using a nearest-neighbor algorithm that merged closely related sequences. To assign V, D and J gene segments, CDR3 sequences were aligned to IMGT reference sequences. For a sequence to be retained, a match of at least six nucleotides was required to both a V gene segment and a J gene segment. A rearrangement counted as productive if the CDR3 had no stop codons and remained in frame with V and J, and every other rearrangement counted as non-productive. CDR3 was defined according to IMGT convention as the region running from the second conserved V-encoded cysteine to the conserved J-encoded phenylalanine. In an earlier analysis of more than 550 of the donors, sequences lacking an unambiguous match to a single V gene segment were excluded. In an earlier analysis of 587 of the donors, V segments were called functional above 56.7% productive rearrangements and were called segregating when the between-donor standard deviation exceeded 5%. A statistical classification framework was built for diagnosing cytomegalovirus status from the catalog of TCR beta chain sequences. In a later analysis, V and J genes were assigned by comparing TCR nucleotide sequences against IMGT/GENE-DB human TR gene sequences. In a later analysis, CDR3 sequences and most-parsimonious VDJ recombination scenarios were assigned using the TCRdist pipeline. In a later analysis, each TCR beta chain was defined by its CDR3 amino acid sequence together with its V-gene family, and reads without a unique V-gene family were excluded. To address suspected cross-contamination and a sequencing artifact, a later analysis removed approximately 600 highly shared, low-generation-probability nucleotide sequences. In a later analysis, a clonal expansion index for each public chain was calculated from normalized within-repertoire ranks of inferred template counts. A later analysis computed generation probabilities with a VDJ recombination model fitted to out-of-frame rearrangements, and checked the results against IGoR. Hypergeometric tests were used in a later analysis to score TCR-TCR, TCR-HLA and TCR-CMV co-occurrence, with a repertoire-size bias correction applied to the TCR pairs. To estimate false discovery rates, a later analysis permuted the HLA or CMV assignments 20 times. In a later analysis, co-occurring TCRs were grouped using DBSCAN, and TCRdist sequence similarity was added for clustering within HLA-allele-positive subsets. For co-occurrence clustering, repertoires with fewer than 30,000 or more than 120,000 public chains were excluded, along with roughly 5 repertoires with anomalous nucleotide sharing. The clones in this table, taken by TCRdb from immuneACCESS, are in-frame only. Not every clone is retained; where verified, under half of the shortfall comes from an unresolved V gene, and the cause of the rest is unknown. V and J calls and clone size are given by that table; D and trimming were obtained from the DNA. This sample has about 120,000 clones in its table, and 81% of those were observed once. The ten largest clonotypes hold more than 3% of the sample.

The data derive from a study of cytomegalovirus exposure and HLA in healthy donors (TCRdb year 2017). The study in broad terms: In an earlier analysis of some 550 of the donors, approximately 260 Gb of sequence data and 90 million to 130 million unique TCR beta sequences from 150 million to 200 million T cells were reported. The study aimed to test whether cataloging public T cell receptors could reveal signatures of past pathogen exposure. HLA typing included class I and class II loci at four-digit resolution. In an earlier analysis of more than 550 of the donors, high-throughput TCR beta sequencing was used to judge whether each TCR beta V gene segment behaved as functional or pseudogenic. The T cell repertoires of 700 or so subjects were profiled by immunosequencing and related to cytomegalovirus serostatus. Among the 398 genotyped donors, approximately 81% belonged to the genetic ancestry cluster associated with self-reported Caucasian donors. The number of donors typed differed by locus, with roughly 629-640 for A, B, C, DRB1 and DQB1, more than 500 for DQA1, under 610 for DPA1, and some 440 for DPB1. Alongside the repertoire data, information on donor age, sex, ethnicity and CMV serostatus was compiled. Among about 400 genotyped donors of the cohort, an average of roughly 230,000 unique TCR beta nucleotide sequences was sequenced per donor, of which 15% to 20% were non-productive. Genome-wide SNP genotypes for about three fifths of the 666 donors were used in a later genetic analysis, which treated that subset as a discovery cohort. Rather than using new phenotypic data, the later analysis identified candidate immune exposures from TCR beta sequences and from how often those sequences occurred across donors. To study patterns of TCR occurrence, a later analysis re-analyzed previously published TCR beta repertoires from around 700 donors and added high-resolution HLA genotyping. To predict cytomegalovirus infection status, the study brought together high-throughput TCR immunosequencing, statistical association of individual TCRs with disease status, and machine learning. All discovery cohort repertoires had been generated on a single sequencing platform. Besides the first cohort of 500 to 700 subjects, a separate validation cohort made up of about 120 different subjects was used. Approximately 310 gigabases of sequencing data and 80 million or so unique TCR sequences were included in an early release covering under 650 HLA-typed donors. Several DR-DQ haplotypes were treated as single units for association and clustering because of strong linkage in the cohort. Study-wide findings and limitations: Roughly uniform sequencing depth across donors was assumed in presence/absence analyses, although this assumption may not hold. A later genetic analysis reported fewer N-insertions in productive TCRs among donors in an Asian-associated ancestry cluster than the roughly 670-donor mean. A further reported finding was that TCR beta sequences accurately predicted the HLA-A and HLA-B alleles for most subjects in the first cohort. Cytomegalovirus status was reported to be diagnosed by the classifier with high specificity and sensitivity in both the original and validation cohorts. In a later analysis, several top co-occurrence clusters were reported to appear linked to parvovirus B19, influenza, CMV and Epstein-Barr virus. Most TCR sequences were observed very rarely across donors, whereas some public TCRs were present in many individuals. An earlier analysis of around 600 of the donors showed that most TCR beta V segments appeared in productive rearrangements either about 87% or about 30% of the time, which broadly matched IMGT annotations. The earlier analysis of almost 600 of the donors excluded roughly 16 rarely observed V segments, including chromosome 9 orphons, because counts were too low. At a false discovery rate of 0.05, a later analysis linked fewer than 20,000 TCR beta sequences to specific HLA alleles. The study gave a list of around 170 TCR beta chains associated with cytomegalovirus. V-gene and J-gene trimming of TCR beta chains was associated with a missense DCLRE1C variant in a later genetic analysis, and the association was replicated in an independent cohort. A few of the identified cytomegalovirus-associated TCR beta chains were confirmed in vitro to be specific for cytomegalovirus antigens. Because HLA typing was unavailable for some donors at each locus, only the typed subset was used in association tests. Most CMV-associated TCR beta chains appeared to be HLA-restricted in a later analysis, and the HLA associations seemed to be driven largely by CMV exposure. Because the 87-base-pair reads could not distinguish some IMGT-functional V segments, including TRBV6-2 and TRBV6-3, those segments were excluded. Correlated functional status among segregating V segments might reflect linkage disequilibrium, but an unknown experimental factor could not be ruled out. Strong co-occurrence of HLA alleles, especially DR and DQ, made assigning TCR associations to individual alleles difficult. The only immune exposure information available for the cohort was CMV serostatus. A later analysis found that TCR association rates varied across HLA loci, with DRB1 alleles showing the most associated TCRs and HLA-C alleles the fewest. In a later analysis, HLA-associated TCR beta chains were found to be more clonally expanded and to have lower generation probabilities than equally common non-associated chains. It was suggested by the authors that the approach could potentially be generalized to other disease states and immunological phenotypes. This cohort had only TCR beta chains sequenced, and the lack of alpha or paired-chain data limited which features could be detected. The sequencing pipeline was judged likely to have produced a cluster of highly shared sequence variants as a technical artifact.

The germline V gene encodes CDR1 MNHEY and CDR2 SVGAGI. At the junction V is shortened by 5 bases and J by 9 bases; bases outside the gene matches: 10. The CDR3 runs 13 amino acids, cysteine and phenylalanine included. The retained sequence is limited to the CDR3, 39 bases, with the frame set at the first base. The cohort was made up of roughly 670 healthy bone marrow donors. At the time of sampling, every cohort member was nominally healthy, though immune exposures that went unrecorded were likely present. The donor was CMV seropositive and was included in the group of 300 or so seropositive cohort members. Every donor gave a peripheral blood sample, and the peripheral blood mononuclear cells from that sample were used for TCR beta sequencing. The Qiagen DNeasy Blood Extraction Kit was used to extract genomic DNA from the blood cell samples.

Sequencing was done on a sample of PBMCs. This receptor chain uses TRBV6-5 and TRBJ2-7, and 7 junctional nucleotides match TRBD1. This clonotype originated in a man aged 18 to 29 in good health and CMV-seropositive. The CDR3: CASSDGTAVRQYF. The bases read TGTGCCAGCAGTGACGGGACAGCCGTGAGGCAGTACTTC.